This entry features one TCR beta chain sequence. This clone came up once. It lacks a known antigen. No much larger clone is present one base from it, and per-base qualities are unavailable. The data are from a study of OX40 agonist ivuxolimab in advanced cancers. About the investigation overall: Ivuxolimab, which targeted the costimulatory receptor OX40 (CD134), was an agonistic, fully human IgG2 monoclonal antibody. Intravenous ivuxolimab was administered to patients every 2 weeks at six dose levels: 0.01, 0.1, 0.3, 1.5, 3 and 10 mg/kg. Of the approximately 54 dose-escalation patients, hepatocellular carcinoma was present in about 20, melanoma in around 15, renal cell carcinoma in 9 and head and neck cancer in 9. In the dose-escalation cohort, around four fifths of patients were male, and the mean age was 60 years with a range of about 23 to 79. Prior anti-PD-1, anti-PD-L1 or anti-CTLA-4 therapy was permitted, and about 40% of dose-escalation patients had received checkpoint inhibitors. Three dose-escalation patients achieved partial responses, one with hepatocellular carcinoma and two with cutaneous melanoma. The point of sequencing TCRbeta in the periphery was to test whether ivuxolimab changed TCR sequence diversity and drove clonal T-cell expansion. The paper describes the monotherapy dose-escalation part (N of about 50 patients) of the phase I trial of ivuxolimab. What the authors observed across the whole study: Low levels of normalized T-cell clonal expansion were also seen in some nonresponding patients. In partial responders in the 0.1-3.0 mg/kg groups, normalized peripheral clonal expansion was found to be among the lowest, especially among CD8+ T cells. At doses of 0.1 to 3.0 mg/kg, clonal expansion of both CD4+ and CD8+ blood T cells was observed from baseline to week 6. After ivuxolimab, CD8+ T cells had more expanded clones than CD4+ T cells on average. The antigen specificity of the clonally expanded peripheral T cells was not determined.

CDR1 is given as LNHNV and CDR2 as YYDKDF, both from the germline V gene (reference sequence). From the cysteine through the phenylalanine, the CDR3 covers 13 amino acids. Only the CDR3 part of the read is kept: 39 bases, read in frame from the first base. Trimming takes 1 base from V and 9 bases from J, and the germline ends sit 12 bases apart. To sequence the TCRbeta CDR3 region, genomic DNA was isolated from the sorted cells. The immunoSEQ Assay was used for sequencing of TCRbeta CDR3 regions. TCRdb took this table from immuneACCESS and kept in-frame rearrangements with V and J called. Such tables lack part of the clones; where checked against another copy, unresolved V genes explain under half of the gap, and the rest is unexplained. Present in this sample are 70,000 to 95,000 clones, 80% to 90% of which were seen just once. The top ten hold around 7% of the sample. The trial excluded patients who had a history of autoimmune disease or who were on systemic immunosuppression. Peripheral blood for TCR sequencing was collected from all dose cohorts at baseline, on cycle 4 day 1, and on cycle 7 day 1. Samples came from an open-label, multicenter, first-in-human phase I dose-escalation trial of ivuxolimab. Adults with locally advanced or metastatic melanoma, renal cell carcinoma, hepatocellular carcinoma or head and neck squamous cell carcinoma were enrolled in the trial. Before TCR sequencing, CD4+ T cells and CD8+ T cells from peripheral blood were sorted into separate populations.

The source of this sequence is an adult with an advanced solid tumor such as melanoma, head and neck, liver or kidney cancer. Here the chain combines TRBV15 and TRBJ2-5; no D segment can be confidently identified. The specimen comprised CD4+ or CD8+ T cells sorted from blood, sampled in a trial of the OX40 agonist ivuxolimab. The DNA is TGTGCCACCAGCAGAGGGGGATCTTGGTCCCAGTACTTC. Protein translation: CATSRGGSWSQYF.